The 23 T cell receptor beta chains below were found in one sample sequenced in a study of identical twins. TCRdb processed the 5' RACE reads anew with MiXCR; each CDR3 protein has one entry. The data show just under 650,000 distinct CDR3 sequences, 7% to 7.5% seen once. In addition, the sample was reused for a study of yellow fever vaccine responses in identical twins.

Sequencing was carried out using PBMCs. The receptors were gathered from a woman aged 18-30 years in good health.

This clonotype was counted many times. This chain uses TRBV24-1 with TRBJ2-3, with 10 nucleotides matching TRBD1. This CDR3 spans 16 amino acids. The J segment lost 3 bases and the V segment lost 2 bases, leaving 4 bases of the junction unmatched. Germline V gene lookup returns CDR1 KGHDR and CDR2 SFDVKD. This CDR3 reads CATSDSRTGGTDTQYF. In DNA, the CDR3 is TGTGCCACCAGTGATTCCCGGACAGGGGGGACAGATACGCAGTATTTT.

This clonotype was detected ten times or more. The gene calls are TRBV7-9 and TRBJ2-2; D is possibly TRBD2 (6 bases). The CDR3 extends over 15 amino acids. V was pared by 3 bases and J by 7 bases, with 15 bases between. Germline CDR1 and CDR2: SEHNR and FQNEAQ (reference sequence). CDR3 loop: CASSFLLALIGELFF. As DNA, the CDR3 is TGTGCCAGCAGCTTTCTACTAGCCCTCATCGGGGAGCTGTTTTTT.

On this clonotype: One base away lies a much larger clone, so this may be a sequencing read error. The chain joins TRBV5-1 to TRBJ1-6; 7 nucleotides match TRBD1. Germline V gene data show CDR1 as SGHRS and CDR2 as YFSETQ. This CDR3 is 14 amino acids long. The CDR3 here is CASSLGTGDSPLNF. Here the CDR3 DNA reads TGCGCCAGCAGCTTGGGAACAGGGGATTCACCCCTCAACTTT.

This clonotype was seen once. CDR3 sequence reads: CSVRTPEYNEQFF. CDR3 DNA: TGCAGCGTTAGGACACCTGAGTACAATGAGCAGTTCTTC. The chain combines TRBV29-1 with TRBJ2-1; D perhaps matches TRBD1 (5 bases). CDR3 size: 13 residues. V was shortened by 5 bases and J by 4 bases, with 12 bases between the two germline ends. The germline V gene encodes CDR1 SQVTM and CDR2 ANQGSEA.

This clonotype came up many times. V is TRBV20-1 and J is TRBJ2-7, with no clear D. The length of the CDR3 is 11 residues. CDR1 and CDR2 from the germline V gene are DFQATT and SNEGSKA (reference sequence). CDR3 loop: CSARDLVRWNV. In DNA form, the CDR3 reads TGCAGTGCTAGAGATTTGGTCAGATGGAACGTC.

This clonotype was seen many times. V and J are TRBV10-3 and TRBJ2-1, with D tentatively TRBD1 (5 bases). Germline loops: CDR1 ENHRY, CDR2 SYGVKD. The CDR3 contains 17 residues. V was pared by 3 bases and J by 7 bases, with 22 bases between. CDR3 sequence reads: CAISEMIGSKGLNEQFF. As DNA, the CDR3 is TGTGCCATCAGTGAAATGATAGGCTCTAAGGGGCTGAATGAGCAGTTCTTC.

Many counts were recorded for this clonotype. The rearrangement joins TRBV7-2 to TRBJ1-2; D gene ambiguous. The CDR3 is 13 amino acids. V shed 2 bases and J shed 2 bases, with 6 bases lying between them. Per germline, CDR1 SGHTA and CDR2 FQGNSA. The CDR3 sequence is CASSLRENYGYTF. Written as DNA, the CDR3 is TGTGCCAGCAGCTTACGGGAAAACTATGGCTACACCTTC.

This clonotype has a handful of counts. The chain links TRBV24-1 to TRBJ1-5, with a weak D call TRBD1 (5 bases). V lost 4 bases and J 5 bases, leaving 11 bases between the germline ends. The V gene's germline CDR1 is KGHDR and CDR2 SFDVKD. This CDR3 spans 14 amino acids. As DNA, the CDR3 is TGTGCCACCAGTGAACAGGCAGCGGATCAGCCCCAGCATTTT. Residues: CATSEQAADQPQHF.

This clonotype was recorded many times. V and J are TRBV5-1 and TRBJ1-2, with D possibly being TRBD1 (5 bases). Trimming pared 5 bases from V and 0 bases from J, leaving 11 bases between. The CDR3 extends over 14 amino acids. Per the germline V gene, CDR1 is SGHRS and CDR2 is YFSETQ. The CDR3 is CASRITGTNYGYTF. CDR3 DNA sequence: TGCGCCAGCAGGATAACAGGCACTAACTATGGCTACACCTTC. The entire variable domain, with the rest obtained from reference TRBV5-1 and TRBJ1-2, is as follows: KAGVTQTPRYLIKTRGQQVTLSCSPISGHRSVSWYQQTPGQGLQFLFEYFSETQRNKGNFPGRFSGRQFSNSRSEMNVSTLELGDSALYLCASRITGTNYGYTFGSGTRLTVV.

Concerning this clonotype itself: A read error may explain this, as a much larger clone is one base away. CDR3: CASRRTGASNQHQHF. The CDR3 nucleotides read TGTGCCAGCAGGCGAACAGGGGCTAGCAATCAGCACCAGCATTTT. This chain joins TRBV6-1 and TRBJ1-5, with 7 bases lining up with TRBD1. The germline CDR1 and CDR2 sequences are MNHNS and SASEGT. The CDR3 has 15 amino acids.

This clonotype was counted only a few times. This rearrangement joins TRBV5-5 to TRBJ2-7, with 9 bases matching TRBD1. This CDR3 contains 16 residues. Trimming removed 1 base from V and 0 bases from J; junction bases left unmatched: 5. The germline CDR1 and CDR2 sequences are SGHKS and YYEKEE (reference sequence). The DNA for the CDR3 is TGTGCCAGCAGCTTGCCCGGGACAGGGAGCTCCTACGAGCAGTACTTC. Encoded protein: CASSLPGTGSSYEQYF. Looking up the rest from reference TRBV5-5 and TRBJ2-7 gives the full variable domain: DAGVTQSPTHLIKTRGQQVTLRCSPISGHKSVSWYQQVLGQGPQFIFQYYEKEERGRGNFPDRFSARQFPNYSSELNVNALLLGDSALYLCASSLPGTGSSYEQYFGPGTRLTVT.

In its sample, this clonotype was seen many times. The chain carries TRBV5-1 and TRBJ2-5; 10 positions agree with TRBD1. V was pared by 4 bases and J by 1 base, with 10 bases of the junction left unmatched. This CDR3 contains 17 residues. In germline, CDR1 is SGHRS, CDR2 YFSETQ. The CDR3 bases are TGCGCCAGCAGCCTAGGGACAGGGGCGATCGGCCAAGAGACCCAGTACTTC. Amino acids: CASSLGTGAIGQETQYF.

The chain recombines TRBV3-1 with TRBJ1-1, with no clear D. Germline CDR1 and CDR2: LGHDT and YNNKEL (reference sequence). This CDR3 comprises 15 residues. V gave up 2 bases and J gave up 8 bases, with 18 bases separating them. The CDR3 sequence is CASSQNSAGRGEAFF. Here the CDR3 DNA reads TGTGCCAGCAGCCAAAATTCTGCAGGAAGAGGGGAAGCTTTCTTT.

This clonotype was observed at least ten times. The gene calls are TRBV29-1 and TRBJ2-3, with TRBD1 matching 8 bases. The CDR3 is 12 residues long. After removal of 6 bases from V and 5 bases from J, the junction contained 4 bases not matched to a gene. Germline V gene sequence: CDR1 SQVTM, CDR2 ANQGSEA. This chain's CDR3 is CSVRQGIDTQYF. In nucleotides, the CDR3 is TGCAGCGTGCGACAGGGGATAGATACGCAGTATTTT.

This clonotype was seen a handful of times. The chain has TRBV10-3 and TRBJ1-2, with a weak D call TRBD1 (5 bases). Between the trimmed V and J ends, which lost 0 bases and 3 bases, there was a span of 11 bases. Germline V lookup: CDR1 ENHRY, CDR2 SYGVKD. This CDR3 contains 15 residues. The CDR3 DNA reads as TGTGCCATCAGTGAGTCGGCAGGGCGGGACTATGGCTACACCTTC. Encoded protein: CAISESAGRDYGYTF.

In its sample, this clonotype was seen many times. This chain links TRBV5-1 with TRBJ1-4, with 7 bases lining up with TRBD1. J was trimmed by 3 bases and V by 1 base; bases with no gene match: 6. Per the germline V gene, CDR1 is SGHRS and CDR2 is YFSETQ. The CDR3 spans 16 residues. CDR3 residues: CASSLPTGASNEKLFF. The CDR3 DNA sequence: TGCGCCAGCAGCTTGCCCACAGGGGCCTCTAATGAAAAACTGTTTTTT.

This clonotype was observed a few times. The chain uses TRBV6-1 and TRBJ1-6, with 7 bases matching TRBD1. Germline-derived CDR1 and CDR2 are MNHNS and SASEGT. This CDR3 spans 14 amino acids. J was trimmed by 7 bases and V by 8 bases; bases with no gene match: 8. The CDR3 protein is CASRKTGSNSPLHF. As DNA, the CDR3 is TGTGCCAGCCGAAAGACAGGGAGCAATTCACCCCTCCACTTT.

This clonotype was seen more than once but under ten times. V usage is TRBV6-1 and J usage is TRBJ2-3; 14 bases fit TRBD2. V gave up 1 base and J gave up 2 bases; unmatched junction bases: 2. Germline-derived CDR1 and CDR2 are MNHNS and SASEGT. This CDR3 contains 17 residues. The CDR3 sequence is CASSEGTSGGITDTQYF. The CDR3, as DNA: TGTGCCAGCAGTGAAGGGACTAGCGGGGGGATCACAGATACGCAGTATTTT.

V and J are TRBV11-2 and TRBJ2-4; D perhaps matches TRBD2 (6 bases). This CDR3 is built from 18 residues. The germline V gene has CDR1 SGHAT and CDR2 FQNNGV. V lost 5 bases and J 6 bases, leaving 26 bases between the germline ends. The CDR3 is CASSGWGVGRSDRNIQYF. CDR3 nucleotides: TGTGCCAGCAGCGGGTGGGGGGTCGGGAGATCAGACAGAAACATTCAGTACTTC.

This chain uses TRBV3-1 with TRBJ2-1; D possibly uses TRBD1 or TRBD2 (5 bases each). Germline V gives CDR1 LGHDT, CDR2 YNNKEL (reference sequence). The V gene lost 0 bases and the J gene lost 4 bases, with 13 bases spanning the gap. The CDR3 covers 16 residues. The DNA of the CDR3 is TGTGCCAGCAGCCAAGATGTGGGGGAGCCTTACAATGAGCAGTTCTTC. Its protein product is CASSQDVGEPYNEQFF.

In its sample, this clonotype was seen a few times. The CDR3 DNA is TGCAGTGCTTCCGAGCATACAGGACCCTACGAGCAGTACGTC. It specifies CSASEHTGPYEQYV. The genes are TRBV20-1 and TRBJ2-7; a weak D match, TRBD1 (5 bases). CDR3 length equals 14 residues. Germline V gives CDR1 DFQATT, CDR2 SNEGSKA (reference sequence). V dropped 5 bases and J dropped 2 bases, with 16 bases sitting between them.

This chain connects TRBV6-5 to TRBJ2-1; 7 bases align to TRBD2. CDR1 MNHEY and CDR2 SVGAGI come from the germline V gene. J was trimmed by 2 bases and V by 4 bases; bases with no gene match: 8. The CDR3 runs 16 residues. The chain's CDR3 is CASSSIGLGTYNEQFF. The DNA of the CDR3 is TGTGCCAGCAGTTCAATAGGACTAGGAACCTACAATGAGCAGTTCTTC.

This chain links TRBV12-3 or TRBV12-4 with TRBJ2-1, with TRBD2 matching 8 bases. J gave up 2 bases and V 6 bases, and 15 bases lay outside the gene matches. CDR3 length equals 18 residues. The CDR3 region is CASRTWGRGAAPYNEQFF. The CDR3 nucleotides are TGTGCCAGCAGAACGTGGGGGCGGGGGGCGGCCCCCTACAATGAGCAGTTCTTC.